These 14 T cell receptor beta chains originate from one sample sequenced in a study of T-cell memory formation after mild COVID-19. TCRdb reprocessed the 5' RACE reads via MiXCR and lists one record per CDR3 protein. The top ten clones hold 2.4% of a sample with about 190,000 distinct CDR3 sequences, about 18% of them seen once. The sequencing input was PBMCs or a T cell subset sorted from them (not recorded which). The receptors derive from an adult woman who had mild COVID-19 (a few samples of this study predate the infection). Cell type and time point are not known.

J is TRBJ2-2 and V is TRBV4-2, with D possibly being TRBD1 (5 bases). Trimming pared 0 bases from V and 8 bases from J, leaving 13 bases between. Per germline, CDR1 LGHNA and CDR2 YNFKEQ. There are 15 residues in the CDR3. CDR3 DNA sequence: TGTGCCAGCAGCCAAGAGGCCTCAGGGCCTGGGGAGCTGTTTTTT. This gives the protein CASSQEASGPGELFF.

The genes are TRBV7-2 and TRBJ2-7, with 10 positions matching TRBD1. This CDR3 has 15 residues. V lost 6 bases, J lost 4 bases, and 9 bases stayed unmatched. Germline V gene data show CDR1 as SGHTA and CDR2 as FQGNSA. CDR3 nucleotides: TGTGCCAGCAGGTTCGAGGGGACAGGGGATTACGAGCAGTACTTC. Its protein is CASRFEGTGDYEQYF.

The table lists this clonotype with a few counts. CDR3 bases: TGTGCCAGCAGTTTAAGAGACAGGTATGAAGCTTTCTTT. This encodes CASSLRDRYEAFF. This chain joins TRBV12-3 or TRBV12-4 and TRBJ1-1; TRBD1 might be the D (6 bases). Deletions cut 2 bases from V and 7 bases from J, with 11 bases between. This CDR3 spans 13 amino acids.

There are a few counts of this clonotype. CDR3 coding DNA: TGCGCCAGCAAAGTATTGGCGGGGGGGCCCCGTGGGGCCAACGTCCTGACTTTC. Encoded protein: CASKVLAGGPRGANVLTF. The chain uses TRBV5-1 and TRBJ2-6; 9 bases are shared with TRBD2. The CDR3 is made up of 18 amino acids. The V gene end was trimmed by 6 bases and the J gene end by 3 bases; junction bases not matched to a gene: 13. Germline V gene lookup returns CDR1 SGHRS and CDR2 YFSETQ.

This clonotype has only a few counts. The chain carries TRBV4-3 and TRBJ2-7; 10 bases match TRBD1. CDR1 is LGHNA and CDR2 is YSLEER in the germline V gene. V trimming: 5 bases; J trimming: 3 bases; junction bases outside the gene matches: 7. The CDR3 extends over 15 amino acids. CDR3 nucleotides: TGCGCCAGCAGCGCTCGGGACAGGGGCGTCTACGAGCAGTACTTC. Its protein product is CASSARDRGVYEQYF.

The CDR3 DNA reads TGTGCCAGCAGCCGCGGAGGGTTCGTCGACGAGCAGTACTTC. Translating gives CASSRGGFVDEQYF. The rearrangement links TRBV5-4 to TRBJ2-7; a possible D gene is TRBD2 (6 bases). The CDR3 length is 14 residues. Germline V CDR1 and CDR2: SGHNT, YYREEE (reference sequence). V dropped 4 bases and J dropped 5 bases, with 16 bases sitting between them. Drawing the rest from reference TRBV5-4 and TRBJ2-7, the complete variable domain is ETGVTQSPTHLIKTRGQQVTLRCSSQSGHNTVSWYQQALGQGPQFIFQYYREEENGRGNFPPRFSGLQFPNYSSELNVNALELDDSALYLCASSRGGFVDEQYFGPGTRLTVT.

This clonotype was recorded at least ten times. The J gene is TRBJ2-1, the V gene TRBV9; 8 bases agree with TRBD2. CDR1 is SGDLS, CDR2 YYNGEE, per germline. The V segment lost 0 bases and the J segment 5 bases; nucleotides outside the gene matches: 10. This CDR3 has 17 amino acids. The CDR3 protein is CASSVAVASGPDNEQFF. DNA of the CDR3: TGTGCCAGCAGCGTAGCTGTGGCTAGCGGGCCCGACAATGAGCAGTTCTTC.

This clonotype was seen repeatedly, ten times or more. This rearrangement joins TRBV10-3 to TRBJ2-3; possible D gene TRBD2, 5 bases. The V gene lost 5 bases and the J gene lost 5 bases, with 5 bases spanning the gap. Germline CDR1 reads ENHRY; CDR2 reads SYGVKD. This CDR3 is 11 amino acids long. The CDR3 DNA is TGTGCCATCAGTCGGGGAGATACGCAGTATTTT. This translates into CAISRGDTQYF.

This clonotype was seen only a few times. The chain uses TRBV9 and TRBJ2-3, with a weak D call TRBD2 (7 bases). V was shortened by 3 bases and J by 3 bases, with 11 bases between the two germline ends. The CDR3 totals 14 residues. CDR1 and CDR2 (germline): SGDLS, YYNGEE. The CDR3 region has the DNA TGTGCCAGCAGCGGAGGGGGGGTGACAGATACGCAGTATTTT. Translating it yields CASSGGGVTDTQYF.

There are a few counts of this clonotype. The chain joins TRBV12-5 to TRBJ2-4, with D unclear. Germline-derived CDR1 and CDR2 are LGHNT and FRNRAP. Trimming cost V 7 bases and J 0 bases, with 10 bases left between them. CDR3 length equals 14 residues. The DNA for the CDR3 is TGTGCTAGTGCTCTTAGTCTAGCCAAAAACATTCAGTACTTC. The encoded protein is CASALSLAKNIQYF.

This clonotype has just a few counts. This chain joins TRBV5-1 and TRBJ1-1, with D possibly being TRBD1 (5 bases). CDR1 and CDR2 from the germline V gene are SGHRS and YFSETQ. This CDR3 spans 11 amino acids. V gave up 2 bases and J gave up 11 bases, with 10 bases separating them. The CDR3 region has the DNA TGCGCCAGCAGCTTCAGTGAGGGGGCTTTCTTT. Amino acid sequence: CASSFSEGAFF. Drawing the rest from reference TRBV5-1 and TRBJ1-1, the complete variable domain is KAGVTQTPRYLIKTRGQQVTLSCSPISGHRSVSWYQQTPGQGLQFLFEYFSETQRNKGNFPGRFSGRQFSNSRSEMNVSTLELGDSALYLCASSFSEGAFFGQGTRLTVV.

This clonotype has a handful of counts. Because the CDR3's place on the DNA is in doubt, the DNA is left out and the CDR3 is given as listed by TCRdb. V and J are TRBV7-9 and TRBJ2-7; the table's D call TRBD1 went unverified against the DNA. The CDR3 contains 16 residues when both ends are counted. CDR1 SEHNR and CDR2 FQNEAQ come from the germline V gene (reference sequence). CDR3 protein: CASSLFGPGLGGEQYF.

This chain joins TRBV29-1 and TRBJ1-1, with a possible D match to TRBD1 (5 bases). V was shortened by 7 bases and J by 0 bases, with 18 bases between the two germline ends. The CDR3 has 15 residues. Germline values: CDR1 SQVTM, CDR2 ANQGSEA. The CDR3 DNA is TGCAGCGCCGGCGTCCCGGGGGGGGTGAACACTGAAGCTTTCTTT. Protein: CSAGVPGGVNTEAFF.

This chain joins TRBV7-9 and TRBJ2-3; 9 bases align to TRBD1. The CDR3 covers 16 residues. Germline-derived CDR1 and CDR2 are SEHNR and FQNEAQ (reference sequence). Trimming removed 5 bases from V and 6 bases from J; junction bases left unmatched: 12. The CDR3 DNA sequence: TGTGCCAGCAGCCCGCGACAGGGGGGAATCCGGGATACGCAGTATTTT. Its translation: CASSPRQGGIRDTQYF.